This T cell receptor (beta chain) was sequenced for a study of cytomegalovirus exposure and HLA in healthy donors. Study overall: The roughly 110 validation repertoires were reported in a later analysis to have been generated on the same platform as the roughly 670 first-cohort repertoires.

Here immunoSEQ multiplex PCR was the method, and the copy in TCRdb shows in-frame clones only, minus some. The data show 150,000 to 200,000 clones, about 81% seen once. The donors were members of the validation cohort comprising 120 subjects, separate from the roughly 600-subject first cohort. CDR1 and CDR2 from the germline V gene are SGHKS and YYEKEE (reference sequence). V lost 4 bases and J lost 6; bases outside the gene matches: 13. The CDR3 has 16 amino acids. Study results and limitations: Among TCR sequences, most were rare, though some public TCRs appeared in many donors. It was 150 to 200 TCR beta chains that were listed as cytomegalovirus-associated.

Concerning this clone: What it recognizes is unknown.

The rearrangement uses TRBV5-5 and TRBJ2-7, with TRBD2 identical over 10 bases. The sample taken for sequencing was PBMCs. This receptor was taken from a woman aged 25 to 45 in good health and CMV-seronegative. As DNA, the CDR3 is TGTGCCAGCAGCCTAGCCCTAGCGGGAGTGCAATCCGAGCAGTACTTC. Translated, it gives CASSLALAGVQSEQYF. The entire variable domain, with the rest obtained from reference TRBV5-5 and TRBJ2-7, is as follows: DAGVTQSPTHLIKTRGQQVTLRCSPISGHKSVSWYQQVLGQGPQFIFQYYEKEERGRGNFPDRFSARQFPNYSSELNVNALLLGDSALYLCASSLALAGVQSEQYFGPGTRLTVT.